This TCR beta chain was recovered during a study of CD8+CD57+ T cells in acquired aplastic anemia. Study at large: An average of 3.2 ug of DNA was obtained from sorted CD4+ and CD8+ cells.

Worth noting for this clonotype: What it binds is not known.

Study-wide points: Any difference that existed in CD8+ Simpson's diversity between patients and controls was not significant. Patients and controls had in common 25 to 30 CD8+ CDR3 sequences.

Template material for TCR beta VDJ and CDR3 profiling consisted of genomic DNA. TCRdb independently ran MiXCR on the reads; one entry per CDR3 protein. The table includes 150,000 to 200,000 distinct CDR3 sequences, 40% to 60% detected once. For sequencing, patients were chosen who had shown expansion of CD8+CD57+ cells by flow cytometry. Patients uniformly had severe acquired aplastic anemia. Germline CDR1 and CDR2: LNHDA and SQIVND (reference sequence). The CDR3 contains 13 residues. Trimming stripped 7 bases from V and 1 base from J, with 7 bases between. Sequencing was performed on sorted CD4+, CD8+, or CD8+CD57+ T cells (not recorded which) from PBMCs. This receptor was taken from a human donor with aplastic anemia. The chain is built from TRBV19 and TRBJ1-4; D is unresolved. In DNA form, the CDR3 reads TGTGCCAGTATGGGGTTAACTAATGAAAAACTGTTTTTT. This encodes CASMGLTNEKLFF.